One and the same sample provided the 28 T cell receptor beta chains below, sequenced in a study of shared clonotypes between healthy human individuals (dated by TCRdb to the early 2020s). Libraries were constructed by the immunoSEQ multiplex PCR assay. Sourced from immuneACCESS, this table was stored by TCRdb with only in-frame sequences that have V and J called. A share of the clones is absent; for the studies checked, an unresolved V gene accounts for under half, and the remainder has no known explanation. For this sample there are roughly 2.1 million clones; about 92% appear just once. The ten largest clones represent roughly 1.8% of the sample. CD8 naive samples consisted of CD45RO-negative cells that were positively selected for CCR7, yielding a CD45RA+CCR7+ population without TemRA cells. Sequencing was performed on naive CD8+ T cells from PBMCs. The cell subset or site label on this specimen signifies: CD45RA+CCR7+. Receptor source: a young man in good health. Some clones in this sample may be carry-over from other donors' samples.

This chain connects TRBV27 to TRBJ2-7; 7 nucleotides line up with TRBD2. The CDR3 runs 14 residues. CDR1 MNHEY and CDR2 SMNVEV come from the germline V gene (reference sequence). V trimming: 9 bases; J trimming: 1 base; junction bases outside the gene matches: 9. CDR3 residues: CASRIGGLSYEQYF. CDR3 nucleotide sequence: TGTGCCAGTCGTATTGGGGGACTATCCTACGAGCAGTACTTC.

The chain joins TRBV30 to TRBJ2-5; D is undetermined. Trimming removed 0 bases at V and 1 base at J, with 9 bases between. The CDR3 spans 14 residues. Germline assignment: CDR1 GTSNPN and CDR2 SVGIG (reference sequence). The CDR3 loop reads CAWSVEDLQETQYF. In nucleotides, the CDR3 is TGTGCCTGGAGTGTAGAGGATCTCCAAGAGACCCAGTACTTC.

The V gene is TRBV2, the J gene TRBJ1-4; D remains unclear. CDR1 and CDR2 (germline): SNHLY, FYNNEI. CDR3 size: 15 residues. V dropped 6 bases and J dropped 0 bases, with 11 bases sitting between them. CDR3: CASREGLATNEKLFF. In nucleotides, the CDR3 is TGTGCCAGCAGAGAGGGCCTGGCAACTAATGAAAAACTGTTTTTT.

V is TRBV27 and J is TRBJ1-6; D perhaps matches TRBD1 (6 bases). The germline V gene encodes CDR1 MNHEY and CDR2 SMNVEV (reference sequence). The CDR3 extends over 14 amino acids. Trimming stripped 6 bases from V and 9 bases from J, with 15 bases between. The CDR3 nucleotides read TGTGCCAGCAGCCGCGGGGGGCGGGGTTCACCCCTCCACTTT. It encodes CASSRGGRGSPLHF.

The chain is built from TRBV28 and TRBJ1-1, with 10 bases lining up with TRBD1. V shed 2 bases and J 5 bases; nucleotides not matched to a gene: 11. This CDR3 contains 17 residues. CDR1 and CDR2 (germline): MDHEN, SYDVKM. The chain's CDR3 is CASSLRQGANGGTEAFF. DNA of the CDR3: TGTGCCAGCAGTTTAAGACAGGGGGCGAACGGAGGTACTGAAGCTTTCTTT.

A word on this clone: Other DNA sequences in this specimen translate into the identical CDR3. For the CDR3, the DNA is TGCGCCAGCAGCCCCCAGGGGGGAACTGAAGCTTTCTTT. As protein: CASSPQGGTEAFF. V is TRBV5-1 and J is TRBJ1-1; 7 bases fit TRBD1. This CDR3 has 13 residues. Germline-derived CDR1 and CDR2 are SGHRS and YFSETQ. Unmatched junction bases numbered 5, after V lost 4 bases and J lost 5 bases.

The J gene is TRBJ2-3, the V gene TRBV7-9; 11 bases map to TRBD2. The CDR3 is made up of 16 amino acids. V shed 4 bases, J shed 0 bases, and the junction held 3 bases outside the gene matches. Germline CDR1 SEHNR, CDR2 FQNEAQ (reference sequence). DNA of the CDR3: TGTGCCAGCAGCTACTGGACTAGCGGGAGCACAGATACGCAGTATTTT. This encodes CASSYWTSGSTDTQYF.

V usage is TRBV27 and J usage is TRBJ2-3, with 8 bases aligning to TRBD1. The CDR3 spans 15 residues. Per the germline V gene, CDR1 is MNHEY and CDR2 is SMNVEV (reference sequence). V lost 8 bases to trimming and J lost 2 bases; unmatched junction nucleotides: 9. The DNA of the CDR3 is TGTGCCAGCCAATCAGGACAGGGATACACAGATACGCAGTATTTT. Translation: CASQSGQGYTDTQYF.

The J gene is TRBJ2-7, the V gene TRBV7-6; D is ambiguous. The CDR3 totals 13 residues. Trimming removed 5 bases at V and 4 bases at J, with 12 bases between. Germline CDR1 is SGHVS and CDR2 is FNYEAQ. The CDR3 DNA follows: TGTGCCAGCAGCCAGAGTACGGGTTACGAGCAGTACTTC. Amino acids: CASSQSTGYEQYF.

This clone was counted once. The chain employs TRBV5-1 and TRBJ1-4, with 7 bases that match TRBD1. V trimming: 4 bases; J trimming: 2 bases; junction bases outside the gene matches: 11. The germline V gene has CDR1 SGHRS and CDR2 YFSETQ. The CDR3 runs to 17 residues. The CDR3: CASSVGLGQRTNEKLFF. The CDR3 DNA reads as TGCGCCAGCAGCGTGGGACTGGGACAGCGCACTAATGAAAAACTGTTTTTT.

CDR3 amino acids: CASSGLPRGPQHF. The CDR3 nucleotides read TGTGCCAGCAGCGGTTTACCCCGCGGACCCCAGCATTTT. V usage is TRBV4-2 and J usage is TRBJ1-5; D gene uncertain. The germline V gene has CDR1 LGHNA and CDR2 YNFKEQ. V was clipped by 5 bases and J by 10 bases, with 15 bases between them. The CDR3 length is 13 residues.

The chain recombines TRBV9 with TRBJ1-1; maybe TRBD1 (5 bases). Deletions cut 0 bases from V and 5 bases from J, with 11 bases between. Germline lookup yields CDR1 SGDLS and CDR2 YYNGEE. The CDR3 contains 14 residues. CDR3 sequence (DNA): TGTGCCAGCAGCGTAGAGGGGAGTGGAACTGAAGCTTTCTTT. The encoded protein is CASSVEGSGTEAFF.

About this clone itself: Other DNA sequences in this specimen translate into the identical CDR3. V gene TRBV27 combines with J gene TRBJ2-3; 9 bases agree with TRBD2. Germline CDR1 is MNHEY and CDR2 is SMNVEV (reference sequence). This CDR3 spans 15 amino acids. V trimming: 5 bases; J trimming: 1 base; junction bases outside the gene matches: 4. The chain's CDR3 is CASSHRTSGTDTQYF. In DNA, the CDR3 is TGTGCCAGCAGTCACCGGACTAGCGGCACAGATACGCAGTATTTT.

The V gene is TRBV4-1, the J gene TRBJ2-7; D unclear. Trimming shortened V by 4 bases and J by 3 bases, and 10 bases separated the two germline ends. There are 13 residues in the CDR3. Germline V gene lookup returns CDR1 MGHRA and CDR2 YSYEKL. CDR3 region: CASSLAESYEQYF. CDR3 bases: TGCGCCAGCAGCCTTGCCGAGAGCTACGAGCAGTACTTC.

This chain links TRBV7-9 with TRBJ1-3; 7 bases are a match to TRBD1. J lost 1 base, V lost 4 bases, and 1 base had no gene match. The CDR3 extends over 14 amino acids. Germline CDR1 SEHNR, CDR2 FQNEAQ (reference sequence). CDR3 bases: TGTGCCAGCAGCTCGGGACAGTCTGGAAACACCATATATTTT. Translated: CASSSGQSGNTIYF.

The rearrangement uses TRBV7-2 and TRBJ2-1; D uncertain. The length of the CDR3 is 13 residues. V was shortened by 1 base and J by 4 bases, with 5 bases between the two germline ends. CDR1 is SGHTA, CDR2 FQGNSA, per germline. Here the CDR3 reads CASSLELYNEQFF. CDR3 nucleotides: TGTGCCAGCAGCTTAGAACTTTACAATGAGCAGTTCTTC.

The V and J genes are TRBV2 and TRBJ2-1; TRBD2 agrees at 8 bases. J was trimmed by 8 bases and V by 8 bases; bases with no gene match: 8. Per germline, CDR1 SNHLY and CDR2 FYNNEI. The CDR3 contains 13 residues. CDR3 nucleotides: TGTGCCAGCGAGCGGGAGATTAGGGATGAGCAGTTCTTC. Its protein product is CASEREIRDEQFF.

This chain joins TRBV11-2 and TRBJ2-4; no firm D call. The ends were cut back, 4 bases at V and 7 bases at J, with 5 bases in the middle. The CDR3 length is 11 residues. The germline V gene has CDR1 SGHAT and CDR2 FQNNGV. In DNA form, the CDR3 reads TGTGCCAGCAGCTCAATTAACATTCAGTACTTC. Translation: CASSSINIQYF.

The chain combines TRBV7-9 with TRBJ2-4; 9 bases are a match to TRBD1. Looked up from germline, CDR1 is SEHNR and CDR2 is FQNEAQ (reference sequence). The CDR3 totals 16 residues. V lost 5 bases, J lost 4 bases, and 9 bases stayed unmatched. CDR3 loop: CASSPRTGEGKNIQYF. In nucleotides, the CDR3 is TGTGCCAGCAGCCCCCGGACAGGGGAGGGGAAAAACATTCAGTACTTC.

The chain combines TRBV5-1 with TRBJ2-1, with 10 bases aligning to TRBD2. V shed 4 bases and J 0 bases; nucleotides not matched to a gene: 13. The CDR3 runs 19 residues. Germline CDR1 is SGHRS and CDR2 is YFSETQ. The CDR3 coding sequence is TGCGCCAGCAGCCAGGTAGCGGGAGGCTTCCCTAGCTCCTACAATGAGCAGTTCTTC. Translation gives CASSQVAGGFPSSYNEQFF.

CDR3 protein: CASSFYHSPQNIQYF. CDR3 coding DNA: TGTGCCAGTAGTTTCTACCACAGTCCCCAAAACATTCAGTACTTC. This chain joins TRBV19 and TRBJ2-4, with D unresolved. Trimming cost V 5 bases and J 5 bases, with 16 bases left between them. This CDR3 has 15 amino acids. Germline V gene lookup returns CDR1 LNHDA and CDR2 SQIVND (reference sequence). The variable domain in full, completed from reference TRBV19 and TRBJ2-4, reads DGGITQSPKYLFRKEGQNVTLSCEQNLNHDAMYWYRQDPGQGLRLIYYSQIVNDFQKGDIAEGYSVSREKKESFPLTVTSAQKNPTAFYLCASSFYHSPQNIQYFGAGTRLSVL.

V is TRBV11-2 and J is TRBJ2-3, with D unresolved. V was cut by 5 bases and J by 2 bases, with 14 bases left in between. CDR3 size: 15 residues. The germline CDR1 and CDR2 sequences are SGHAT and FQNNGV. The CDR3 sequence: CASSLGAPITDTQYF. In nucleotides, the CDR3 is TGTGCCAGCAGCCTCGGAGCTCCGATCACAGATACGCAGTATTTT.

The chain carries TRBV19 and TRBJ1-3, with a tentative D call TRBD1 (6 bases). The germline V gene encodes CDR1 LNHDA and CDR2 SQIVND (reference sequence). The CDR3 extends over 16 amino acids. V was pared by 4 bases and J by 0 bases, with 13 bases between. CDR3 nucleotide sequence: TGTGCCAGTAGTAGGGGGACAACTCCCTCTGGAAACACCATATATTTT. As protein: CASSRGTTPSGNTIYF. Combining the CDR3 with reference TRBV19 and TRBJ1-3 gives the whole variable domain DGGITQSPKYLFRKEGQNVTLSCEQNLNHDAMYWYRQDPGQGLRLIYYSQIVNDFQKGDIAEGYSVSREKKESFPLTVTSAQKNPTAFYLCASSRGTTPSGNTIYFGEGSWLTVV.

This clone was observed a few times. V is TRBV4-1 and J is TRBJ1-4, with D possibly TRBD1 on 6 matching bases. Germline CDR1 MGHRA, CDR2 YSYEKL. Trimming pared 3 bases from V and 8 bases from J, leaving 13 bases between. This CDR3 contains 14 residues. The CDR3 spells CASSHRDNGEKLFF. Here the CDR3 DNA reads TGCGCCAGCAGCCACCGGGACAATGGGGAAAAACTGTTTTTT.

V is TRBV7-8 and J is TRBJ2-7; the match to TRBD1 covers 7 bases. Looked up from germline, CDR1 is SGHVS and CDR2 is FQNEAQ. V was pared by 4 bases and J by 2 bases, with 5 bases of the junction left unmatched. The CDR3 spans 14 residues. The CDR3 bases are TGTGCCAGCAGCTACCGGGACAGAGCCTACGAGCAGTACTTC. Translated, it gives CASSYRDRAYEQYF.

The J gene is TRBJ2-7, the V gene TRBV7-9, with D perhaps TRBD2 (5 bases). V was trimmed by 4 bases and J by 3 bases, leaving 19 bases between them. CDR3 length equals 16 residues. The germline V gene encodes CDR1 SEHNR and CDR2 FQNEAQ (reference sequence). Written as DNA, the CDR3 is TGTGCCAGCAGCTCCCGGGGAAGGACCGGACTCTACGAGCAGTACTTC. It encodes CASSSRGRTGLYEQYF.

The chain is built from TRBV29-1 and TRBJ1-1; the match to TRBD1 covers 11 bases. V lost 7 bases to trimming and J lost 2 bases; unmatched junction nucleotides: 6. The V gene's germline CDR1 is SQVTM and CDR2 ANQGSEA. The CDR3 consists of 14 residues. This chain's CDR3 is CSAEGTGGNTEAFF. Here the CDR3 DNA reads TGCAGCGCAGAGGGGACAGGGGGTAACACTGAAGCTTTCTTT. Filled out from reference TRBV29-1 and TRBJ1-1, the complete variable domain reads SAVISQKPSRDICQRGTSLTIQCQVDSQVTMMFWYRQQPGQSLTLIATANQGSEATYESGFVIDKFPISRPNLTFSTLTVSNMSPEDSSIYLCSAEGTGGNTEAFFGQGTRLTVV.

Only one count was recorded for this clone. This chain joins TRBV19 and TRBJ2-1; D is unresolved. The germline V gene has CDR1 LNHDA and CDR2 SQIVND (reference sequence). The CDR3 is made up of 16 amino acids. The ends were cut back, 5 bases at V and 6 bases at J, with 20 bases in the middle. CDR3 region: CASSPLYEPGSNEQFF. The CDR3 DNA reads as TGTGCCAGTAGTCCCCTGTACGAGCCAGGTAGCAATGAGCAGTTCTTC.